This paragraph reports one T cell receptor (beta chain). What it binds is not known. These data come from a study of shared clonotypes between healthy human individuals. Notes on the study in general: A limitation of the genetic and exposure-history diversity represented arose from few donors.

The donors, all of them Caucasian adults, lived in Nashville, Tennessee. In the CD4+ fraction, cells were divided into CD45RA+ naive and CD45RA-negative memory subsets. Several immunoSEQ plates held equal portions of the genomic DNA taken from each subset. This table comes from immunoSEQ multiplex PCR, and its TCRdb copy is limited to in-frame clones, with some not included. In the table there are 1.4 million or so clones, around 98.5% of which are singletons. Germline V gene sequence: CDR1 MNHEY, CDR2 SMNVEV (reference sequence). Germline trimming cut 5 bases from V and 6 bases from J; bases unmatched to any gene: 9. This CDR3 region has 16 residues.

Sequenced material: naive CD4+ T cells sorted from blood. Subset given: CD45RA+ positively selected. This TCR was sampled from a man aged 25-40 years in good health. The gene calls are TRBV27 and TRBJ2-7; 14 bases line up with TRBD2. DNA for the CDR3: TGTGCCAGCAGTCACTGGACTAGCGGGAGGCAGGGCGAGCAGTACTTC. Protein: CASSHWTSGRQGEQYF.